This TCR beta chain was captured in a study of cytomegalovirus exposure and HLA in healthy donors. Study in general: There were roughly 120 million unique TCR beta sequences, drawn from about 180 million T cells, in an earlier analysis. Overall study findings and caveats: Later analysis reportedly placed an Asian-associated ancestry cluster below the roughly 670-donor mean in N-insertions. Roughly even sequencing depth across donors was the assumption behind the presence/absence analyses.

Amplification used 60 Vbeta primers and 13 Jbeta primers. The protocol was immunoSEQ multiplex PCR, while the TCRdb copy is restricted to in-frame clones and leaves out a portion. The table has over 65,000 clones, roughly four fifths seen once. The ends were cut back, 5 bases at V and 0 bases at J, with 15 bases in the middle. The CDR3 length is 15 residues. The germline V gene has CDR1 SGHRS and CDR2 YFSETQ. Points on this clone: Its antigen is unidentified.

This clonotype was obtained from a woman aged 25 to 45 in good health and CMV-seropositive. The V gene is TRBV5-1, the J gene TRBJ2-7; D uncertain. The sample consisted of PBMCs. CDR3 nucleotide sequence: TGCGCCAGCAGACCTTACTCCGCTTCCTCCTACGAGCAGTACTTC. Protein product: CASRPYSASSYEQYF.